There are a few counts of the clone carrying this T cell receptor beta chain. The entry originates in a study of blood T cell repertoires in COVID-19. Study in general: The analysed material was cDNA or gDNA that came from T cells, B-cell-depleted T cells, or PBMCs.

In the original processing: Nucleated cell number was recorded as an estimate derived from reference gene primer amplification. Libraries were prepared by immunoSEQ multiplex PCR; TCRdb keeps only in-frame clonotypes and omits some of them. V and J calls and clone size are as listed in that table; D and trimming were resolved from the DNA. Found here are 150,000 to 200,000 clones, roughly four fifths of them singletons; the top ten hold approximately 12%. Germline loops: CDR1 SGHAT, CDR2 FQNNGV. CDR3 length: 16 residues. With V trimmed by 1 base and J by 9 bases, 9 bases remained unmatched. The chain combines TRBV11-2 with TRBJ2-1, with TRBD2 identical over 10 bases. The sequence came from a man aged 65 to 79 who had recovered from COVID-19. Sequences were obtained from peripheral blood. The CDR3, as DNA: TGTGCCAGCAGCTTAGTTTCCAGCGGGAGGGGAGTTGAGCAGTTCTTC. This gives the protein CASSLVSSGRGVEQFF. Full variable domain (missing parts from reference TRBV11-2 and TRBJ2-1): EAGVAQSPRYKIIEKRQSVAFWCNPISGHATLYWYQQILGQGPKLLIQFQNNGVVDDSQLPKDRFSAERLKGVDSTLKIQPAKLEDSAVYLCASSLVSSGRGVEQFFGPGTRLTVL.